This passage covers 25 T cell receptor beta chains from one sample sequenced in a study of blood T cell repertoires in COVID-19. Assay: immunoSEQ multiplex PCR; the TCRdb copy retains only in-frame clones and omits some. This sample has 150,000 to 200,000 clones, with 75% to 90% found just once. The sequencing sample was made of peripheral blood. All receptors derive from a human donor in a cohort sampled during active COVID-19.

In this sample, this clone turned up once. V gene TRBV12-3 or TRBV12-4 combines with J gene TRBJ2-7; perhaps TRBD2 as D (5 bases). CDR3 length: 13 residues. The V gene lost 5 bases and the J gene lost 3 bases, with 11 bases spanning the gap. The CDR3 bases are TGTGCCAGCAGTAGAGGGATCCTCTACGAGCAGTACTTC. Its translation: CASSRGILYEQYF.

The V gene is TRBV6-5, the J gene TRBJ2-5; TRBD2 agrees at 7 bases. Trimming took 3 bases from V and 1 from J; bases not matched to a gene: 5. CDR3 length equals 15 residues. Germline V gene lookup returns CDR1 MNHEY and CDR2 SVGAGI. CDR3 bases: TGTGCCAGCAGTTATGGCCCGGGGGGCCAAGAGACCCAGTACTTC. It yields the protein CASSYGPGGQETQYF.

The chain couples TRBV19 to TRBJ2-7; a possible D gene is TRBD2 (5 bases). This CDR3 is 14 amino acids long. In germline, CDR1 is LNHDA, CDR2 SQIVND (reference sequence). Deletions cut 6 bases from V and 3 bases from J, with 15 bases between. CDR3: CASRTSGAVYEQYF. The CDR3 region has the DNA TGTGCCAGTAGAACTAGTGGAGCCGTCTACGAGCAGTACTTC. The complete variable domain, with remaining parts taken from reference TRBV19 and TRBJ2-7, reads DGGITQSPKYLFRKEGQNVTLSCEQNLNHDAMYWYRQDPGQGLRLIYYSQIVNDFQKGDIAEGYSVSREKKESFPLTVTSAQKNPTAFYLCASRTSGAVYEQYFGPGTRLTVT.

The chain uses TRBV18 and TRBJ1-2; D remains unclear. Trimming removed 1 base from V and 8 bases from J, with 17 bases in between. Germline CDR1 KGHSH, CDR2 LQKENI. The CDR3 has 15 amino acids. Here the CDR3 DNA reads TGTGCCAGCTCACCACTGCCGGAGGCTACGGGGGGCTACACCTTC. Its protein is CASSPLPEATGGYTF.

The rearrangement links TRBV30 to TRBJ1-5; 8 nucleotides agree with TRBD1. This CDR3 comprises 17 residues. CDR1 is GTSNPN, CDR2 SVGIG, per germline (reference sequence). Trimming at V came to 2 bases and at J to 0 bases, leaving 9 bases not matched to a gene. The CDR3 here is CAWSPDRGSYSNQPQHF. The CDR3 DNA is TGTGCCTGGAGTCCCGACAGGGGATCCTATAGCAATCAGCCCCAGCATTTT.

Notes on this clone: Other DNA sequences in this specimen translate into the identical CDR3. V and J are TRBV2 and TRBJ2-5; 11 bases agree with TRBD2. The CDR3 is made up of 14 amino acids. Germline CDR1 and CDR2: SNHLY and FYNNEI. V was clipped by 4 bases and J by 2 bases; unmatched bases: 0. The CDR3 is CASSGLAGQETQYF. For the CDR3, the DNA is TGTGCCAGCAGTGGACTAGCGGGGCAAGAGACCCAGTACTTC.

V is TRBV27 and J is TRBJ1-2, with 9 positions matching TRBD1. V dropped 5 bases and J dropped 5; count of bases not matched to a gene: 12. Germline V gives CDR1 MNHEY, CDR2 SMNVEV (reference sequence). There are 16 residues in the CDR3. The CDR3 spells CASSAPGQGFLYGYTF. The CDR3 DNA reads as TGTGCCAGCAGTGCTCCGGGACAGGGTTTTCTTTATGGCTACACCTTC.

The rearrangement joins TRBV6-5 to TRBJ2-1; no firm D call. The CDR3 consists of 15 residues. The germline V gene encodes CDR1 MNHEY and CDR2 SVGAGI. Trimming removed 8 bases from V and 1 base from J, with 15 bases in between. This CDR3 is CASRSQHPSYNEQFF. DNA of the CDR3: TGTGCCAGCCGATCACAGCACCCTTCCTACAATGAGCAGTTCTTC.

This sequence joins TRBV7-9 and TRBJ2-5; D possibly corresponds to TRBD2 (6 bases). This CDR3 spans 14 amino acids. Trimming removed 7 bases at V and 5 bases at J, with 17 bases between. The germline V gene encodes CDR1 SEHNR and CDR2 FQNEAQ (reference sequence). Here the CDR3 reads CASNPGRDGETQYF. The CDR3 DNA is TGTGCCAGCAACCCCGGGCGGGATGGGGAGACCCAGTACTTC.

V usage is TRBV27 and J usage is TRBJ1-1; TRBD1 aligns across 11 bases. The CDR3 has 15 amino acids. The germline gives CDR1 MNHEY, CDR2 SMNVEV (reference sequence). Trimming took 2 bases from V and 3 from J; bases not matched to a gene: 2. The CDR3 DNA reads as TGTGCCAGCAGTTTAGGGACAGGGGGGGACACTGAAGCTTTCTTT. Translated, it gives CASSLGTGGDTEAFF.

This clone was seen a few times. CDR3: CASSYGLAGDTYEQYF. CDR3 DNA: TGTGCCAGCAGTTACGGTCTAGCGGGGGACACCTACGAGCAGTACTTC. This sequence joins TRBV6-5 and TRBJ2-7; the match to TRBD2 covers 10 bases. The CDR3 has 16 residues. Losses at the gene ends were 2 bases for V and 2 bases for J; bases not matched to a gene: 6. Germline V gives CDR1 MNHEY, CDR2 SVGAGI.

This CDR3 reads CASSPPPGFGKNIQYF. The CDR3, as DNA: TGTGCCAGCAGCCCCCCCCCAGGGTTTGGCAAAAACATTCAGTACTTC. This chain joins TRBV28 and TRBJ2-4; D might be TRBD1 (5 bases). The CDR3 sequence is 16 residues long. V dropped 6 bases and J dropped 3 bases, with 18 bases sitting between them. In germline, CDR1 is MDHEN, CDR2 SYDVKM. Using reference TRBV28 and TRBJ2-4 for the parts outside the CDR3, the full variable domain is DVKVTQSSRYLVKRTGEKVFLECVQDMDHENMFWYRQDPGLGLRLIYFSYDVKMKEKGDIPEGYSVSREKKERFSLILESASTNQTSMYLCASSPPPGFGKNIQYFGAGTRLSVL.

This rearrangement joins TRBV9 to TRBJ2-7; the match to TRBD2 covers 13 bases. Germline CDR1 reads SGDLS; CDR2 reads YYNGEE. V trimming: 4 bases; J trimming: 5 bases; junction bases outside the gene matches: 12. The CDR3 length is 17 residues. CDR3: CASSPQQLLAGGHEQYF. The CDR3 DNA follows: TGTGCCAGCAGCCCCCAACAACTACTAGCGGGGGGGCACGAGCAGTACTTC.

The chain has TRBV6-5 and TRBJ2-7; 11 nucleotides align to TRBD1. Germline V gene lookup returns CDR1 MNHEY and CDR2 SVGAGI. The trim removed 6 bases at V and 2 bases at J, leaving 6 bases unmatched. The CDR3 covers 15 residues. CDR3 residues: CASSGTGGNPYEQYF. DNA for the CDR3: TGTGCCAGCAGCGGGACAGGGGGAAATCCCTACGAGCAGTACTTC.

This chain links TRBV19 with TRBJ2-5, with D unclear. This CDR3 has 13 amino acids. V lost 8 bases and J 5 bases, leaving 15 bases between the germline ends. Germline CDR1 reads LNHDA; CDR2 reads SQIVND (reference sequence). CDR3 coding DNA: TGTGCCAGTTCCCCGGGTGGTCGGGAGACCCAGTACTTC. It is translated as CASSPGGRETQYF.

This chain links TRBV10-3 with TRBJ2-6; 8 nucleotides align to TRBD1. J was trimmed by 0 bases and V by 11 bases; bases with no gene match: 3. The germline CDR1 and CDR2 sequences are ENHRY and SYGVKD. This CDR3 comprises 14 residues. The CDR3 DNA follows: TGTGCCGCCACAGGGGGCTCTGGGGCCAACGTCCTGACTTTC. It encodes CAATGGSGANVLTF.

This clone showed up just a few times. V usage is TRBV6-2 or TRBV6-3 and J usage is TRBJ1-2; D is undetermined. V lost 5 bases and J lost 0, with 13 bases in between. Per the germline V gene, CDR1 is MNHEY and CDR2 is SVGEGT. The CDR3 runs 15 residues. The CDR3 reads CASSGGPSTNYGYTF. Written as DNA, the CDR3 is TGTGCCAGCAGTGGAGGACCGAGCACTAACTATGGCTACACCTTC.

This chain joins TRBV4-3 and TRBJ2-2; the match to TRBD2 covers 9 bases. The CDR3 contains 18 residues. Trimming at V came to 3 bases and at J to 0 bases, leaving 8 bases not matched to a gene. Germline V gene lookup returns CDR1 LGHNA and CDR2 YSLEER. CDR3: CASSHELAGAANTGELFF. CDR3 nucleotide sequence: TGCGCCAGCAGCCACGAATTAGCGGGGGCCGCGAACACCGGGGAGCTGTTTTTT.

This clone turned up a few times. A much larger clone lies one base from this, so it may be a read error. The chain combines TRBV12-3 or TRBV12-4 with TRBJ2-1; D gene uncertain. V lost 6 bases to trimming and J lost 4 bases, with 4 bases between them. The CDR3 is made up of 11 amino acids. The DNA for the CDR3 is TGTGCCAGCAGCCTATACAATGAGCAGTTCTTC. Translation gives CASSLYNEQFF.

The chain employs TRBV16 and TRBJ2-7; 11 positions agree with TRBD1. Germline V gene sequence: CDR1 KGHSY, CDR2 FQNENV. V trimming: 6 bases; J trimming: 2 bases; junction bases outside the gene matches: 6. This CDR3 is built from 15 residues. The CDR3 loop reads CASSHPGQGAYEQYF. For the CDR3, the DNA is TGTGCCAGCAGTCATCCGGGACAGGGGGCCTACGAGCAGTACTTC.

This sequence joins TRBV27 and TRBJ2-5, with 7 bases aligning to TRBD2. The length of the CDR3 is 13 residues. Germline assignment: CDR1 MNHEY and CDR2 SMNVEV (reference sequence). Trimming took 2 bases from V and 7 from J; bases not matched to a gene: 4. The CDR3 coding sequence is TGTGCCAGCAGTTTAAGGGAGGGAGGGACCCAGTACTTC. Its translation: CASSLREGGTQYF.

The V gene is TRBV29-1, the J gene TRBJ2-1, with TRBD2 identical over 9 bases. From germline, CDR1 is SQVTM and CDR2 ANQGSEA. The CDR3 length is 14 residues. V lost 2 bases to trimming and J lost 6 bases; unmatched junction nucleotides: 5. CDR3 protein: CSVEQLAGLNEQFF. The CDR3 coding sequence is TGCAGCGTTGAACAACTAGCGGGTCTCAATGAGCAGTTCTTC.

The chain is built from TRBV9 and TRBJ1-6; 7 bases line up with TRBD1. Germline V gene sequence: CDR1 SGDLS, CDR2 YYNGEE. V lost 0 bases to trimming and J lost 6 bases; unmatched junction nucleotides: 3. This CDR3 has 15 amino acids. The CDR3 sequence: CASSVVRTGNSPLHF. CDR3 sequence (DNA): TGTGCCAGCAGCGTAGTGAGGACAGGTAATTCACCCCTCCACTTT.

The genes are TRBV18 and TRBJ1-2; tentatively, D is TRBD1 (6 bases). The germline CDR1 and CDR2 sequences are KGHSH and LQKENI. Trimming took 2 bases from V and 2 from J, leaving 9 bases between them. The CDR3 is made up of 14 amino acids. In DNA form, the CDR3 reads TGTGCCAGCTCACCAAACAGGGAGAACTATGGCTACACCTTC. Translating gives CASSPNRENYGYTF.

V gene TRBV10-3 combines with J gene TRBJ2-7; a weak D match, TRBD1 (5 bases). Per germline, CDR1 ENHRY and CDR2 SYGVKD. CDR3 length equals 14 residues. V lost 8 bases to trimming and J lost 0 bases, with 14 bases between them. CDR3 in DNA: TGTGCCATCCTTCAAGACAGTACCTCCTACGAGCAGTACTTC. Translation gives CAILQDSTSYEQYF.